This TCR beta chain is from a study of cytomegalovirus exposure and HLA in healthy donors. The overall study: The same platform used for the 666 first-cohort repertoires was also used for the 100 to 150 validation repertoires, as a later analysis reported. Study-wide points: Cytomegalovirus status was reportedly diagnosed by the classifier with high specificity and sensitivity. The study designated roughly 150 TCR beta chains cytomegalovirus-associated. Most TCR sequences were uncommon, yet certain public TCRs appeared in many donors.

V was pared by 0 bases and J by 4 bases, with 4 bases between. Germline loops: CDR1 PRHDT, CDR2 FYEKMQ (reference sequence). This CDR3 region has 12 residues. This clone was recorded at least ten times. Its specificity is unknown. The sample has other DNA sequences that encode this CDR3 too. Here immunoSEQ multiplex PCR was the method, and the copy in TCRdb shows in-frame clones only, minus some. Here the sample spans more than 250,000 clones, 87% being singletons. The clonotype originates from a woman between 25 and 40 years old in good health and CMV-seropositive. The genes are TRBV13 and TRBJ2-7; D is undetermined. The sequenced material came from PBMCs. Written as DNA, the CDR3 is TGTGCCAGCAGCTTAGGGCGGTACGAGCAGTACTTC. Its protein is CASSLGRYEQYF.